A selection of T cell receptor beta chains follows, all from one sample in a study of tumor and adjacent non-tumor tissue in lung cancer. MiXCR was run by TCRdb on the multiplex PCR reads, yielding one entry per CDR3 protein. Of 80,000 or so distinct CDR3 sequences in the sample, around 80% were seen once. The sequenced sample consisted of distant non-tumor lung tissue. These receptors were collected from a man in his fifties or sixties with non-small cell lung cancer. Each CDR3 is given with its conserved first and last residue. Fields, in order: V gene, J gene, clone size, D gene, CDR3 protein, CDR3 DNA. D genes are given only for firm matches. Only some rows state a clone size, as once, few, many or a class for expanded clones.

TRBV9	TRBJ1-1	NA	NA	CASSVVAQGADTEALF	NA
TRBV2	TRBJ2-1	NA	NA	CANISARRDEQFF	TGTGCCAACATCAGTGCACGACGGGATGAGCAGTTCTTC
TRBV14	TRBJ2-3	many	NA	CASSQRRRSSTDTQYF	TGTGCCAGCAGCCAAAGACGTCGGTCTAGCACAGATACGCAGTATTTT
TRBV7-8	TRBJ1-5	NA	NA	CASSLTEQSSQPQNF	TGTGCCAGCAGCTTAACAGAGCAGAGCAGTCAGCCCCAGAATTTT
TRBV6-5	TRBJ2-7	once	NA	CAGSPKSPLGPAWSYEQYF	TGTGCCGGCAGCCCGAAATCCCCACTTGGTCCAGCGTGGTCCTACGAGCAATACTTC
TRBV5-5	TRBJ2-7	NA	TRBD1	CASSFVSGQGAPGYEQYF	TGTGCCAGCAGCTTTGTCTCGGGGCAGGGGGCGCCGGGTTACGAGCAGTACTTC
TRBV27	TRBJ1-1	few	NA	CASSSQSYEAFF	TGTGCCAGCAGTTCCCAGAGTTACGAAGCTTTCTTT
TRBV4-2	TRBJ2-3	NA	TRBD2	CTSRQRWSSGGASTDTQYF	TGTACCAGCAGGCAAAGATGGTCTAGCGGGGGGGCTAGCACAGATACGCAGTATTTT
TRBV11-3	TRBJ2-3	NA	NA	CASSLDLPLVDTQYF	TGTGCCAGCAGCTTAGACCTCCCCCTGGTGGATACGCAGTATTTT
TRBV29-1	TRBJ1-1	NA	NA	CSVEDSGLKKKKIGRTEAFF	TGCAGCGTTGAAGATAGTGGCCTAAAAAAAAAAAAGATAGGCAGGACTGAAGCTTTCTTT
TRBV20-1	TRBJ2-7	once	NA	CSTSAITYKQYF	TGCAGTACTAGTGCGATCACCTACAAGCAGTACTTT
TRBV11-1	TRBJ2-5	once	NA	CASSPFDGGKETQYF	TGTGCCAGCAGCCCTTTCGACGGTGGGAAAGAGACCCAGTATTTC
TRBV11-3	TRBJ2-5	NA	NA	CTNSQKETQYF	TGTACCAACAGCCAAAAAGAGACCCAGTACTTC
TRBV4-3	TRBJ1-1	once	NA	CVSNQDLSGSDTEAFF	TGCGTCAGCAACCAAGATTTAAGTGGCAGCGACACTGAAGCTTTCTTT
TRBV12-3/TRBV12-4	TRBJ2-3	NA	NA	CASSFSMADTQYF	TGTGCCAGCAGTTTCTCGATGGCCGATACGCAGTATTTT
TRBV4-2	TRBJ2-5	NA	TRBD2	CASSQDLLAGGTQETQYF	TGTGCCAGCAGCCAGGATCTACTGGCGGGGGGAACCCAAGAGACCCAGTATTTC
TRBV4-2	TRBJ1-5	NA	NA	CVSSQTGQRDQPHHF	TGTGTCAGCAGCCAAACTGGACAGAGAGACCAGCCCCACCATTTT
TRBV6-5	TRBJ1-1	NA	NA	CVSSPISNTEAFF	TGTGTCAGCAGCCCGATCAGCAACACTGAAGCTTTCTTT
TRBV6-2/TRBV6-3	TRBJ2-2	once	NA	CASSYSSIPGVLFF	TGTGCCAGCAGTTACTCAAGTATACCCGGGGTGCTGTTTTTT
TRBV2	TRBJ2-1	NA	TRBD2	CVSRPLAGYNEQFF	TGTGTCAGCAGACCGCTAGCGGGGTACAATGAGCAGTTCTTC
TRBV29-1	TRBJ2-7	once	NA	CSVMGPRGQTPYEQYF	TGCAGCGTTATGGGGCCAAGGGGTCAAACGCCCTACGAGCAGTACTTC
TRBV6-1	TRBJ1-1	once	NA	CPSSVIGNTEAFF	TGTCCCAGCAGTGTGATTGGGAACACTGAAGCTTTCTTT
TRBV11-2	TRBJ2-5	NA	NA	CASSRDRRETQYF	TGTGCCAGCAGCCGGGACCGTCGAGAGACCCAGTACTTC
TRBV20-1	TRBJ1-2	NA	NA	CSAATGTTDDYTF	TGCAGTGCTGCCACAGGGACTACTGATGACTATACCTTC
TRBV11-2	TRBJ2-1	NA	TRBD2	CASNPGTSLRNEQFF	TGTGCCAGCAACCCTGGGACTAGTCTAAGGAATGAGCAGTTCTTC
TRBV29-1	TRBJ2-4	NA	NA	CSVEHPEGGKGVKNIQCF	TGCAGCGTTGAACACCCGGAGGGGGGCAAGGGGGTCAAAAACATTCAGTGCTTC
TRBV29-1	TRBJ2-7	NA	NA	CSFGGWGALSAEQYF	TGCAGCTTTGGAGGGTGGGGCGCTCTCTCAGCCGAGCAGTACTTC
TRBV20-1	TRBJ1-5	NA	NA	CSVITGHSNQPQRF	TGCAGTGTTATCACAGGGCATAGCAATCAGCCCCAGCGTTTT
TRBV11-2	TRBJ2-3	NA	TRBD2	CASSYRAGCLDTLYF	TGTGCCAGCAGCTATCGAGCGGGATGCTTAGATACGCTGTATTTT
TRBV28	TRBJ1-1	many	NA	CASSYTEAFF	TGTGCCAGCAGTTACACTGAAGCTTTCTTT
TRBV6-5	TRBJ2-1	NA	NA	CASSYRGSGGSNYNEQFF	TGTGCTAGCAGTTACAGGGGTTCGGGGGGTTCTAATTACAATGAGCAGTTCTTC
TRBV11-2	TRBJ2-5	once	TRBD1	CASCSTMRGPKETQYF	TGTGCCAGCTGCTCCACAATGAGGGGGCCAAAAGAGACCCAATACTTC
TRBV12-3/TRBV12-4	TRBJ2-5	NA	TRBD2	CASSLGLAGKETRYF	TGTGCCAGCAGCCTAGGACTAGCGGGGAAAGAGACCCGGTACTTC
TRBV20-1	TRBJ1-4	NA	NA	CNAIMTAGGEKLFF	TGCAATGCTATTATGACCGCCGGAGGTGAAAAACTGTTTTTT
TRBV6-1	TRBJ2-5	once	NA	CASSLTGSEAQYF	TGTGCCAGTAGTCTTACAGGGTCAGAGGCCCAATACTTC
TRBV14	TRBJ1-1	NA	NA	CASRPEGFTEAFF	TGTGCCAGCAGACCTGAGGGGTTCACTGAAGCTTTCTTT
TRBV11-2	TRBJ2-6	NA	NA	CTSIPTSGANVMTF	TGTACCAGCATTCCTACCTCTGGGGCCAACGTTATGACTTTC
TRBV11-3	TRBJ2-1	NA	NA	CASSFGRTSEQFF	TGTGCCAGCAGCTTCGGGAGAACCAGTGAGCAGTTCTTC
TRBV11-1	TRBJ2-1	NA	NA	CASSLSRLAGGNNEHLF	TGTGCCAGCAGCTTATCTCGGCTAGCTGGAGGCAACAATGAGCATCTCTTC